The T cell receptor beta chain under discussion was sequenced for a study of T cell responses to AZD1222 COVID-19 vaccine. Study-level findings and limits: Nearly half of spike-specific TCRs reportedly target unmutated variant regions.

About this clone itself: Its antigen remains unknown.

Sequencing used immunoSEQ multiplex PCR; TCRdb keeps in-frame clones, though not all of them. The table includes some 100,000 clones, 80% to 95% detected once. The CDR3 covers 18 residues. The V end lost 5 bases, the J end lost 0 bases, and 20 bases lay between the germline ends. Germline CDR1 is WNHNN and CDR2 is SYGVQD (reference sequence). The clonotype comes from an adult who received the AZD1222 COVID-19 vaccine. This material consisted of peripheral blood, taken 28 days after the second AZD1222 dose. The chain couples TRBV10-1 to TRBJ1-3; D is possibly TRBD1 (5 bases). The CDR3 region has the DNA TGCGCCAGCAGTCCACCGAAATTCGACAGCCCCTCTGGAAACACCATATATTTT. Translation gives CASSPPKFDSPSGNTIYF.